This record covers a single T cell receptor (beta chain). The antigen remains unidentified. Measured with immunoSEQ multiplex PCR; TCRdb has only the in-frame clones, and not every one. This table has 15,000 to 20,000 clones, around 83% appearing once. The data stem from a study of somatic mutations in cytotoxic T cells in rheumatoid arthritis. Study background: Prior to any treatment and right after diagnosis, patient blood (less than 34 ml EDTA) was drawn. Flow cytometric sorting isolated some V beta antibody-stained T-cell populations at nearly 100% purity, and among them were V beta1+ cells that underwent TCRB sequencing. Regarding the study as a whole: What antigens the expanded CD8+ clones targeted remained unknown.

The sample comprised CD8+ T cells sorted from blood. The clonotype originates from a man younger than 35 with rheumatoid arthritis.

The CDR3 sequence is CASRGNYEQYF. The CDR3 DNA follows: TGTGCCAGCAGGGGAAACTACGAGCAGTACTTC. The chain links TRBV6-1 to TRBJ2-7; D is undetermined. Germline lookup yields CDR1 MNHNS and CDR2 SASEGT. V shed 6 bases and J shed 3 bases, with 6 bases lying between them. This CDR3 is 11 amino acids long.